A single T cell receptor (beta chain) is shown here with its context. Researchers ran the PCR with 60 Vbeta and 13 Jbeta primers. Method: immunoSEQ multiplex PCR; TCRdb's copy keeps in-frame clones and lacks some. The sample carries about 76,000 clones, 70% to 80% recorded once. This sample stems from a study of cytomegalovirus exposure and HLA in healthy donors. This TCR was recovered from a young man in good health and CMV-seronegative. What was sequenced was PBMCs.

CDR3 in amino acids: CAISEDGERGDTGELFF. The CDR3 DNA reads TGTGCCATCAGTGAAGATGGAGAGCGGGGAGACACCGGGGAGCTGTTTTTT. V usage is TRBV10-3 and J usage is TRBJ2-2; 7 nucleotides line up with TRBD2. The CDR3 sequence is 17 residues long. J was trimmed by 3 bases and V by 3 bases; bases with no gene match: 10. Germline-derived CDR1 and CDR2 are ENHRY and SYGVKD.